This entry concerns a single T cell receptor beta chain. Its antigen remains unknown. The V gene's germline CDR1 is MGHRA and CDR2 YSYEKL. This CDR3 is 13 amino acids long. Trimming removed 4 bases at V and 7 bases at J, with 8 bases between. This record comes from a study of OX40 agonist ivuxolimab in advanced cancers. Study-wide context: Ivuxolimab, an agonist antibody against OX40 (CD134), was given to patients. Allowance was made for prior anti-PD-1, anti-PD-L1 or anti-CTLA-4 therapy, and 40% to 45% had some.

The protocol was immunoSEQ multiplex PCR, while the TCRdb copy is restricted to in-frame clones and leaves out a portion. This table has about 99,000 clones, around 95% appearing once. Study results and caveats: Averaging showed that CD8+ T cells had more expanded clones than CD4+ did.

Sequencing used CD4+ or CD8+ T cells sorted from blood, obtained in a trial of the OX40 agonist ivuxolimab. This rearrangement joins TRBV4-1 to TRBJ1-6, with D unresolved. The sequence derives from an adult with an advanced solid tumor such as melanoma, head and neck, liver or kidney cancer. The DNA of the CDR3 is TGCGCCAGCAGCCTGGACCCAAATTCACCCCTCCACTTT. Its translation: CASSLDPNSPLHF.